The rows below give T cell receptor beta chains drawn from one sample of a study of blood T cell repertoires in COVID-19. Produced via immunoSEQ multiplex PCR; TCRdb's table is partial and in-frame only. The sample contains 130,000 to 150,000 clones, 70% to 90% of which appear only once. The sample taken for sequencing was peripheral blood. Source of these receptors: a woman aged 55 to 70 with COVID-19, enrolled during active disease. The CDR3 runs from the conserved cysteine through the conserved F or W. A D gene is named only where the DNA matches it firmly. Expanded clones are given a class, and other clones once, few, many or no size at all.

V gene	J gene	clone size	D gene	CDR3 protein	CDR3 DNA
TRBV27	TRBJ1-6	NA	TRBD1	CASIPSGGVGSPLHF	TGTGCCAGCATACCATCAGGGGGAGTAGGTTCACCCCTCCACTTT
TRBV18	TRBJ2-7	NA	TRBD1	CASSMGQTRAYEQYF	TGTGCCAGCTCGATGGGACAGACGAGAGCCTACGAGCAGTACTTC
TRBV7-9	TRBJ1-3	NA	NA	CASSLSGALPSGNTIYF	TGTGCCAGCAGCTTGAGCGGAGCGTTACCCTCTGGAAACACCATATATTTT
TRBV6-7	TRBJ2-3	few	TRBD2	CASSYWTSGGPTSDTQYF	TGTGCCAGCAGTTACTGGACTAGCGGGGGGCCGACCTCAGATACGCAGTATTTT
TRBV11-2	TRBJ2-7	NA	NA	CASSSLEAPSPYEQYF	TGTGCCAGCAGCTCCCTCGAGGCCCCCTCCCCCTACGAGCAGTACTTC
TRBV7-9	TRBJ1-5	NA	TRBD1	CASSSGRQGGNQPQHF	TGTGCCAGCAGCTCCGGACGACAGGGAGGTAATCAGCCCCAGCATTTT
TRBV4-1	TRBJ1-1	NA	NA	CASSQDWGGTEAFF	TGCGCCAGCAGCCAAGACTGGGGGGGAACTGAAGCTTTCTTT
TRBV5-1	TRBJ1-2	NA	NA	CASSLDSNYGYTF	TGCGCCAGCAGCTTGGACAGTAACTATGGCTACACCTTC
TRBV5-1	TRBJ2-1	NA	NA	CASSLGAGNEQFF	TGCGCCAGCAGCTTAGGGGCGGGGAATGAGCAGTTCTTC
TRBV12-3/TRBV12-4	TRBJ2-5	NA	NA	CASSIGVRETQYF	TGTGCCAGCAGTATCGGGGTTCGGGAGACCCAGTACTTC
TRBV5-1	TRBJ2-7	NA	NA	CASSLGAAGRYEQYF	TGCGCCAGCAGCTTGGGCGCGGCAGGGAGGTACGAGCAGTACTTC
TRBV6-5	TRBJ1-2	NA	TRBD1	CASRATGGYGYTF	TGTGCCAGCAGAGCGACAGGGGGTTATGGCTACACCTTC
TRBV24-1	TRBJ1-2	NA	NA	CATSDTGKSYGYTF	TGTGCCACCAGTGACACGGGAAAATCCTATGGCTACACCTTC
TRBV3-1/TRBV3-2	TRBJ2-2	NA	TRBD1	CASSRTGDLTGELFF	TGTGCCAGCAGCCGGACAGGGGATCTCACCGGGGAGCTGTTTTTT
TRBV13	TRBJ1-1	few	NA	CASRNQGGAFF	TGTGCCAGCAGAAACCAGGGAGGGGCTTTCTTT
TRBV5-5	TRBJ1-5	NA	TRBD1	CASSAMDRGSNQPQHF	TGTGCCAGCAGCGCGATGGACAGGGGAAGCAATCAGCCCCAGCATTTT
TRBV7-2	TRBJ1-1	NA	NA	CASSASMGLTEAFF	TGTGCCAGCAGCGCGTCGATGGGACTCACTGAAGCTTTCTTT
TRBV6-2/TRBV6-3	TRBJ1-2	NA	NA	CASSTGISYGYTF	TGTGCCAGCAGTACAGGGATTTCCTATGGCTACACCTTC
TRBV18	TRBJ2-7	NA	TRBD1	CASSGTGGLGEQYF	TGTGCCAGCTCAGGGACAGGGGGCTTGGGCGAGCAGTACTTC
TRBV5-4	TRBJ2-1	NA	TRBD2	CASSSSGDSSYNEQFF	TGTGCCAGCAGCAGCAGCGGGGATAGCTCCTACAATGAGCAGTTCTTC
TRBV5-1	TRBJ2-5	NA	NA	CASSLNWGRETQYF	TGCGCCAGCAGCTTGAATTGGGGGCGGGAGACCCAGTACTTC
TRBV6-5	TRBJ1-1	NA	TRBD1	CASRDRGGNTEAFF	TGTGCTTCCCGGGACAGGGGAGGGAACACTGAAGCTTTCTTT
TRBV5-1	TRBJ1-2	few	NA	CASSQTRQSNYGYTF	TGCGCCAGCAGCCAAACGAGACAATCTAACTATGGCTACACCTTC
TRBV19	TRBJ2-5	NA	NA	CASSMARDQETQYF	TGTGCCAGTAGTATGGCCCGGGACCAAGAGACCCAGTACTTC
TRBV7-9	TRBJ1-6	NA	NA	CASSSALLYSPLHF	TGTGCCAGCAGCTCCGCCCTACTCTATTCACCCCTCCACTTT
TRBV6-2/TRBV6-3	TRBJ2-2	few	NA	CASSALEGTGELFF	TGTGCCAGCAGTGCCCTTGAGGGCACCGGGGAGCTGTTTTTT
TRBV6-5	TRBJ2-7	NA	TRBD1	CASQIQGAYEQYF	TGTGCCAGCCAGATTCAGGGGGCCTACGAGCAGTACTTC
TRBV18	TRBJ2-6	NA	NA	CASSRDSSGANVLTF	TGTGCCAGCTCCCGAGACAGCTCTGGGGCCAACGTCCTGACTTTC
TRBV19	TRBJ2-5	NA	TRBD2	CASSVQAGGETQYF	TGTGCCAGTAGTGTTCAAGCGGGGGGGGAGACCCAGTACTTC
TRBV19	TRBJ2-7	NA	NA	CASSRGRGMDEQYF	TGTGCCAGTAGTAGGGGCAGGGGAATGGACGAGCAGTACTTC
TRBV20-1	TRBJ1-2	NA	NA	CSASLQGAGGYTF	TGCAGTGCTAGTCTTCAGGGCGCTGGCGGCTACACCTTC
TRBV6-6	TRBJ1-1	NA	NA	CASRHGESTEAFF	TGTGCCAGCAGACACGGGGAGAGCACTGAAGCTTTCTTT
TRBV6-1	TRBJ2-3	NA	NA	CASSGAKVKRSTDTQYF	TGTGCCAGCAGTGGGGCCAAGGTGAAGCGGTCCACAGATACGCAGTATTTT
TRBV28	TRBJ1-1	NA	TRBD1	CASSSGGQGANTEAFF	TGTGCCAGCAGTTCAGGGGGACAGGGGGCCAACACTGAAGCTTTCTTT
TRBV5-1	TRBJ1-2	few	NA	CASRDTGGSDGGYTF	TGCGCCAGCAGGGATACGGGGGGAAGTGATGGAGGCTACACCTTC
TRBV2	TRBJ1-2	NA	NA	CASSGRYGYTF	TGTGCCAGCAGTGGCAGGTATGGCTACACCTTC
TRBV7-9	TRBJ1-4	NA	TRBD1	CASSSDREKLFF	TGTGCCAGCAGCTCGGACAGGGAAAAACTGTTTTTT
TRBV3-1/TRBV3-2	TRBJ1-3	NA	NA	CASSQGADTIYF	TGTGCCAGCAGCCAGGGGGCGGACACCATATATTTT
TRBV4-1	TRBJ1-5	few	NA	CASSQDGQQRDQPQHF	TGCGCCAGCAGCCAAGATGGACAGCAACGAGATCAGCCCCAGCATTTT